Listed below are T cell receptor beta chains from one sample, sequenced in a study of T-cell reconstitution after alpha-beta-depleted transplantation in children. TCRdb used MiXCR to reprocess the PCR reads, holding one entry per CDR3 protein. The sample contains a few hundred thousand distinct CDR3 sequences, roughly a tenth of which appear only once. This specimen consisted of PBMCs, obtained before TCRalphabeta/CD19-depleted stem cell transplant. These receptors all stem from a boy in the first two years of life with acute myeloid leukemia, due to receive a stem cell transplant. Both conserved end residues are part of each CDR3. Each record gives: J gene, V gene, D gene, clone size, CDR3 DNA, CDR3 protein. D genes are given only for firm matches. Only some rows state a clone size, as once, few, many or a class for expanded clones.

j_gene: TRBJ2-5
v_gene: TRBV10-3
d_gene: TRBD2
abundance: few
CDR3nt: TGTGCCATCAGGTTAAGCGGGGGGAACACAGAGACCCAGTACTTC
CDR3aa: CAIRLSGGNTETQYF

j_gene: TRBJ2-3
v_gene: TRBV9
d_gene: TRBD2
abundance: many
CDR3nt: TGTGCCAGCAACTTGGGCGGGGGGATCACAGATACGCAGTATTTT
CDR3aa: CASNLGGGITDTQYF

j_gene: TRBJ1-5
v_gene: TRBV19
d_gene: NA
abundance: NA
CDR3nt: TGTGCCAGTAGTATAGGGAGACAGGATCTTAGCGATCAGCCCCAGCATTTT
CDR3aa: CASSIGRQDLSDQPQHF

j_gene: TRBJ1-3
v_gene: TRBV28
d_gene: NA
abundance: NA
CDR3nt: TGTGCCAGCAGCCTGTTTCTGAGCTCTGGAAACACCATATATTTT
CDR3aa: CASSLFLSSGNTIYF

j_gene: TRBJ2-3
v_gene: TRBV15
d_gene: NA
abundance: many
CDR3nt: TGTGCCACCAGCGCAGCTCCCCCGGATACGCAGTATTTT
CDR3aa: CATSAAPPDTQYF

j_gene: TRBJ1-4
v_gene: TRBV12-5
d_gene: NA
abundance: many
CDR3nt: TGTGCTAGTGGTTTTTCGACAACGGGGACTAATGAAAAACTGTTTTTT
CDR3aa: CASGFSTTGTNEKLFF

j_gene: TRBJ1-1
v_gene: TRBV5-1
d_gene: NA
abundance: NA
CDR3nt: TGCGCCAGCAGCGACCTGCAGGGTGTGAACACTGAAGCTTTCTTT
CDR3aa: CASSDLQGVNTEAFF

j_gene: TRBJ2-7
v_gene: TRBV20-1
d_gene: NA
abundance: NA
CDR3nt: TGCAGTGCTAACAGGTTCTCCTACGAGCAGTACTTC
CDR3aa: CSANRFSYEQYF

j_gene: TRBJ1-4
v_gene: TRBV6-5
d_gene: NA
abundance: many
CDR3nt: TGTGCCAGCAGTTTACTTTGGGATTTTAATGAAAAACTGTTTTTT
CDR3aa: CASSLLWDFNEKLFF

j_gene: TRBJ2-7
v_gene: TRBV20-1
d_gene: NA
abundance: many
CDR3nt: TGCAGTGCTAGAGATGACGGGAGCTCCTACGAGCAGTACTTC
CDR3aa: CSARDDGSSYEQYF

j_gene: TRBJ2-7
v_gene: TRBV12-3/TRBV12-4
d_gene: TRBD2
abundance: NA
CDR3nt: TGTGCCAGCAGTTCCACTAGCGGGAGGGCCGGCGAGCAGTACTTC
CDR3aa: CASSSTSGRAGEQYF

j_gene: TRBJ2-1
v_gene: TRBV4-1
d_gene: TRBD2
abundance: few
CDR3nt: TGCGCCAGCAGCCAAGATTTTCTAGCGGGGGGCAACGACAATGAGCAGTTCTTC
CDR3aa: CASSQDFLAGGNDNEQFF

j_gene: TRBJ2-3
v_gene: TRBV12-3/TRBV12-4
d_gene: NA
abundance: many
CDR3nt: TGTGCCAGCAGTTTAGCGGGGGCCTATAACGCAGATACGCAGTATTTT
CDR3aa: CASSLAGAYNADTQYF

j_gene: TRBJ2-7
v_gene: TRBV6-2/TRBV6-3
d_gene: NA
abundance: NA
CDR3nt: TGTGCCAGCAGTTACTCGAAGGGCAAAACCTCGGGCTACGAGCAGTACTTC
CDR3aa: CASSYSKGKTSGYEQYF

j_gene: TRBJ2-7
v_gene: TRBV12-3/TRBV12-4
d_gene: TRBD1
abundance: many
CDR3nt: TGTGCCAGCAGCGATAAAGGACAGGGCCCTTTCTACGAGCAGTACTTC
CDR3aa: CASSDKGQGPFYEQYF

j_gene: TRBJ1-5
v_gene: TRBV6-1
d_gene: NA
abundance: many
CDR3nt: TGTGCCAGCAGCCCCAGGGAGGGGGGATCGCCCCAGCATTTT
CDR3aa: CASSPREGGSPQHF

j_gene: TRBJ2-7
v_gene: TRBV6-5
d_gene: TRBD1
abundance: many
CDR3nt: TGTGCCAGCAGTTACGGACAGGGAATCTACGAGCAGTACTTC
CDR3aa: CASSYGQGIYEQYF

j_gene: TRBJ2-1
v_gene: TRBV4-2
d_gene: NA
abundance: few
CDR3nt: TGTGCCAGCAGCCAAGGGCTAGTCTACAATGAGCAGTTCTTC
CDR3aa: CASSQGLVYNEQFF

j_gene: TRBJ2-4
v_gene: TRBV7-8
d_gene: NA
abundance: NA
CDR3nt: TGTGCCAGGAGCCCAGGGTTAGCCAAAAACATTCAGTACTTC
CDR3aa: CARSPGLAKNIQYF

j_gene: TRBJ2-1
v_gene: TRBV28
d_gene: NA
abundance: many
CDR3nt: TGTGCCAGCAGTTATGAGGGGTCACCCTACAATGAGCAGTTCTTC
CDR3aa: CASSYEGSPYNEQFF

j_gene: TRBJ1-3
v_gene: TRBV5-1
d_gene: NA
abundance: many
CDR3nt: TGCGCCAGCAGCGGGGGATACACCATATATTTT
CDR3aa: CASSGGYTIYF

j_gene: TRBJ1-2
v_gene: TRBV20-1
d_gene: NA
abundance: many
CDR3nt: TGCAGTGCTAGCCCGGGACGGTGGTATTGCTACACCTTC
CDR3aa: CSASPGRWYCYTF

j_gene: TRBJ2-1
v_gene: TRBV29-1
d_gene: NA
abundance: many
CDR3nt: TGCAGCGTTGTTGTCCTCGGGACAGAGCAGTTCTTC
CDR3aa: CSVVVLGTEQFF

j_gene: TRBJ2-7
v_gene: TRBV28
d_gene: NA
abundance: few
CDR3nt: TGTGCCAGCAACACTTGGGGGTACCAGCAGTACTTC
CDR3aa: CASNTWGYQQYF

j_gene: TRBJ2-6
v_gene: TRBV20-1
d_gene: TRBD2
abundance: many
CDR3nt: TGCAGTGCTAGAGAGCCTAGCGGGAGCTCTGGGGCCAACGTCCTGACTTTC
CDR3aa: CSAREPSGSSGANVLTF

j_gene: TRBJ2-6
v_gene: TRBV28
d_gene: NA
abundance: few
CDR3nt: TGTGCCAGCAGTTTTGTCCCGGGTTCGGGTGGGGCCAACGTCCTGACTTTC
CDR3aa: CASSFVPGSGGANVLTF

j_gene: TRBJ2-7
v_gene: TRBV7-9
d_gene: NA
abundance: few
CDR3nt: TGTGCCAGCAGCTTTATGGGGGGAGTCCCTGCCTACGATCAGTACTTC
CDR3aa: CASSFMGGVPAYDQYF

j_gene: TRBJ2-1
v_gene: TRBV20-1
d_gene: NA
abundance: few
CDR3nt: TGCAGTGCTAGAGGTTATGTCCCTGGCGGGGCCACCTACAATGATCAGTTCTTC
CDR3aa: CSARGYVPGGATYNDQFF

j_gene: TRBJ2-2
v_gene: TRBV4-2
d_gene: NA
abundance: many
CDR3nt: TGTGCCAGCAGCCACCTCGATATCACCGGGGAGCTGTTTTTT
CDR3aa: CASSHLDITGELFF

j_gene: TRBJ2-3
v_gene: TRBV6-5
d_gene: TRBD1
abundance: many
CDR3nt: TGTGCCAGCAGTTCGGGACAGTGGGGAGATACGCAGTATTTT
CDR3aa: CASSSGQWGDTQYF

j_gene: TRBJ2-7
v_gene: TRBV18
d_gene: NA
abundance: many
CDR3nt: TGTGCCAGCTCCGAGGGCCAGAAGGCTTACGAGCAGTACTTC
CDR3aa: CASSEGQKAYEQYF

j_gene: TRBJ2-2
v_gene: TRBV12-3/TRBV12-4
d_gene: TRBD1
abundance: many
CDR3nt: TGTGCCAGCAGGTCCCCGGACAGGCCCGGGGAGCTGTTTTTT
CDR3aa: CASRSPDRPGELFF

j_gene: TRBJ2-3
v_gene: TRBV4-3
d_gene: NA
abundance: many
CDR3nt: TGCGCCAGCAGCCAAGTGGACGGAGCGCGCGGTACGCAGTATTTT
CDR3aa: CASSQVDGARGTQYF

j_gene: TRBJ1-3
v_gene: TRBV15
d_gene: NA
abundance: many
CDR3nt: TGTGCCACCAGCAGAGATTACGGGGCTGGAAACACCATATATTTT
CDR3aa: CATSRDYGAGNTIYF

j_gene: TRBJ2-7
v_gene: TRBV20-1
d_gene: TRBD2
abundance: NA
CDR3nt: TGCAGTGCTAGAGCCCAAGGGAGGGACTACGAGCAGTACTTC
CDR3aa: CSARAQGRDYEQYF

j_gene: TRBJ1-5
v_gene: TRBV3-1
d_gene: NA
abundance: NA
CDR3nt: TGTGCCAGCAGCCTAACACCCCAAACCAATCAGCCCCAGCATTTT
CDR3aa: CASSLTPQTNQPQHF

j_gene: TRBJ2-3
v_gene: TRBV12-3/TRBV12-4
d_gene: TRBD1
abundance: many
CDR3nt: TGTGCCAGCAGTGACAGGGGGCGCGGAAGCACAGATACGCAGTATTTT
CDR3aa: CASSDRGRGSTDTQYF